Here is one T cell receptor beta chain with its context. Its target is unknown. The data stem from a study of spatial heterogeneity in lung cancer. Study findings and constraints: In tumors, expanded intratumoral alpha and beta TCR counts tracked mutation counts.

TCRdb called the 5' RACE reads again in MiXCR, with one record for every CDR3 protein. The sample has several thousand distinct CDR3 sequences, around 7% seen once. Germline lookup yields CDR1 SGHTA and CDR2 FQGNSA. V gave up 2 bases and J gave up 2 bases; unmatched junction bases: 9. There are 18 residues in the CDR3. Time point in this sample: sample taken at primary tumor resection. The genes are TRBV7-2 and TRBJ2-6; 7 bases map to TRBD2. The sequence came from a female donor with early-stage non-small cell lung cancer. Material: lung tumor tissue, obtained at surgery. The CDR3 DNA reads TGTGCCAGCAGCTTATCACCGGGACTACTTGCTGGGGCCAACGTCCTGACTTTC. Its translation: CASSLSPGLLAGANVLTF.